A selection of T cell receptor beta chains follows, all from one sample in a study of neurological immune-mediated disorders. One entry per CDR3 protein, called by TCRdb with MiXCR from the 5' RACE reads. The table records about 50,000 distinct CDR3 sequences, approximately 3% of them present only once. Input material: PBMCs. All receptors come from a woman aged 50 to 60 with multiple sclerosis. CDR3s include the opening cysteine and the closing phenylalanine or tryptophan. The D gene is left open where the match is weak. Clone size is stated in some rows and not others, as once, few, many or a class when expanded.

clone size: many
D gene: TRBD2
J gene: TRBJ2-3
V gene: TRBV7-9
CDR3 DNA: TGTGCCAGCGCAAGGGGAGCGGGGGCCCCTGGTAGCACAGATACGCAGTATTTT
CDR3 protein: CASARGAGAPGSTDTQYF

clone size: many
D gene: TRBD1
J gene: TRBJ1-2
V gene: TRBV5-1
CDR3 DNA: TGCGCCAGCAGCCTACACTCGGGACAGGGAATAGGCTACACCTTC
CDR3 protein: CASSLHSGQGIGYTF

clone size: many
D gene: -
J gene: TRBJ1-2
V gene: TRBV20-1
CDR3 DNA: TGCAGTGCTAGCCCCCACAGCGAAACTGGCTACACCTTC
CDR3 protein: CSASPHSETGYTF

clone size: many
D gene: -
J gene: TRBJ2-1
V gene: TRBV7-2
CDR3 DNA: TGTGCCAGCAGCTCGTTGGGGGGATCTCTCTACAATGAGCAGTTCTTC
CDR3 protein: CASSSLGGSLYNEQFF

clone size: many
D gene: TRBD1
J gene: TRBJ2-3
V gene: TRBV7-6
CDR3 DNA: TGTGCCAGCAGCCTAACACAGGGGGCGGGAGATACGCAGTATTTT
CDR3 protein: CASSLTQGAGDTQYF

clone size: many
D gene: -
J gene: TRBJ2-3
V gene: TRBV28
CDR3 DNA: TGTGCCAGCAGAACCGGGGGGCCCCCCGGGGATACGCAGTATTTT
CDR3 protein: CASRTGGPPGDTQYF

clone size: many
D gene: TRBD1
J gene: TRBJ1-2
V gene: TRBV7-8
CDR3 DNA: TGTGCCAGCAGCTTAACCGCTGGGACAGGGGACTATGGCTACACCTTC
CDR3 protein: CASSLTAGTGDYGYTF

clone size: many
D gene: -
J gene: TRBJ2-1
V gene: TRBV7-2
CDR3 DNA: TGTGCCAGCAAGGCCGGCCCAGGCGACAATGAGCAGTTCTTC
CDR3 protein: CASKAGPGDNEQFF

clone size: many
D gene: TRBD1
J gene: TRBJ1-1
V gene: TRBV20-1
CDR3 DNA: TGCAGTGCTAGCGTAGGGGGCGATTCGACTGAAGCTTTCTTT
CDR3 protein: CSASVGGDSTEAFF

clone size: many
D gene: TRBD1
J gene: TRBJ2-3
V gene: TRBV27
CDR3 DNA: TGTGCCAGCAGTTCTCCGGGACAGTACACAGATACGCAGTATTTT
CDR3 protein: CASSSPGQYTDTQYF

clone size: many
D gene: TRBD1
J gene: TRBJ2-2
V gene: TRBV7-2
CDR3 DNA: TGTGCCAGCAGCCTTTCTAGGACAGGTTACACCGGGGAGCTGTTTTTT
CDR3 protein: CASSLSRTGYTGELFF

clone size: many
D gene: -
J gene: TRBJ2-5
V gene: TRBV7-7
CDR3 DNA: TGTGCTAGCAGCTTAGATGGGGGCCCAGAGACCCAGTACTTC
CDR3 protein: CASSLDGGPETQYF

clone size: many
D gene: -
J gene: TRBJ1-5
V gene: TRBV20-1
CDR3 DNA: TGCAGTGTTAGTCGGGAGCCCCAGCATTTT
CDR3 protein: CSVSREPQHF

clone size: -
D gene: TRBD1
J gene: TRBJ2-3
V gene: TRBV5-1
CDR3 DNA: TGCGCCAGCACCTATCGGCCCGGGACAGGAATCACAGATACGCAGTATTTT
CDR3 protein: CASTYRPGTGITDTQYF

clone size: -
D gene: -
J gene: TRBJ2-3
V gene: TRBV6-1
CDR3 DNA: TGTGCCAGCAGCAAAGATAGGGGGGACACAGATACGCAGTATTTT
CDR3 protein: CASSKDRGDTDTQYF

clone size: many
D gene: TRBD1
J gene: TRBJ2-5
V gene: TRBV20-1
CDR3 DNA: TGCAGTGCTAGACCACAGGGGGCTATTGAGACCCAGTACTTC
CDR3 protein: CSARPQGAIETQYF

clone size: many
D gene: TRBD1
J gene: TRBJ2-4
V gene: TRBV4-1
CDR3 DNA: TGCGCCAGCAGCCACCTAGGACAGGGGAAAAACATTCAGTACTTC
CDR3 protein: CASSHLGQGKNIQYF

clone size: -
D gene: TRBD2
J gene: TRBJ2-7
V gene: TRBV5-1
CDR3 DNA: TGCGCCAGCAGCCCGACTAGCGGGAAGGGGCAGTACTTC
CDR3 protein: CASSPTSGKGQYF

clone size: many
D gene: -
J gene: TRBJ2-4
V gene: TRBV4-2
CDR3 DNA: TGTGCCAGCAGCCCCATCAGGGGCGACCTAGCCAAAAACATTCAGTACTTC
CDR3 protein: CASSPIRGDLAKNIQYF

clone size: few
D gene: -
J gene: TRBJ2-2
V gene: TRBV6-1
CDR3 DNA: TGTGCCAGCAGTGATCCCCTCCGGGGGATGAACACCGGGGAGCTGTTTTTT
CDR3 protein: CASSDPLRGMNTGELFF

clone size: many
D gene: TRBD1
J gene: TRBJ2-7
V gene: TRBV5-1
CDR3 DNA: TGCGCCAGCAGCTTCGACAGGGCCTACGAGCAGTACTTC
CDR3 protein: CASSFDRAYEQYF

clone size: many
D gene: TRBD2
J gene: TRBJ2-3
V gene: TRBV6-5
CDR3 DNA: TGTGCCAGCAGTGCCTCGGCCCTTATAACGGGGGGGCAGGGAGATACGCAGTATTTT
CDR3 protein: CASSASALITGGQGDTQYF

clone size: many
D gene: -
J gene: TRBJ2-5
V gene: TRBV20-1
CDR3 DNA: TGCAGTGCTACACAACAAGAGACCCAGTACTTC
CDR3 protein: CSATQQETQYF

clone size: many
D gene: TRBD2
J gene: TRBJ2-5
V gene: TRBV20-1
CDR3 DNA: TGCAGTGCTAGAGTGGGCGGGAGCGATCAAGAGACCCAGTACTTC
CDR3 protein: CSARVGGSDQETQYF

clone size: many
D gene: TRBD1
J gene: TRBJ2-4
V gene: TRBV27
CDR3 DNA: TGTGCCAGCAGCCGCACCGGACAGGGCGAAGCCAAAAACATTCAGTACTTC
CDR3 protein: CASSRTGQGEAKNIQYF

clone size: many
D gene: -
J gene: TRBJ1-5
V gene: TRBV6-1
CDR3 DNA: TGTGCCAGCACTGTACAGGGTAATCAGCCCCAGCATTTT
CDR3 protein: CASTVQGNQPQHF

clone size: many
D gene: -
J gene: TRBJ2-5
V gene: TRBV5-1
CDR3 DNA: TGCGCCAGCAGCCCTCAGGGGGGGGGAGAGACCCAGTACTTC
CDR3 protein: CASSPQGGGETQYF